This passage covers 20 T cell receptor beta chains from one sample sequenced in a study of T cells in Graves' hyperthyroidism and ophthalmopathy. RNA transcripts gave rise to amplified TCR beta CDR3 regions. HTBI primers drove first-round RT-PCR of the TCR CDR3. Each CDR3 protein gets one entry after TCRdb re-called the multiplex PCR reads with MiXCR. This table has around 480,000 distinct CDR3 sequences, about an eighth appearing once. The sample comprised blood. The origin of the receptors is a woman between 18 and 29 years old with Graves' hyperthyroidism.

This clonotype was counted between two and nine times. The chain recombines TRBV4-1 with TRBJ2-3, with TRBD1 identical over 10 bases. In germline, CDR1 is MGHRA, CDR2 YSYEKL. The CDR3 has 16 residues. V dropped 4 bases and J dropped 4; count of bases not matched to a gene: 8. The CDR3 protein is CASSLSGQGMADTQYF. CDR3 bases: TGCGCCAGCAGCCTTTCGGGACAGGGGATGGCAGATACGCAGTATTTT.

The rearrangement links TRBV5-1 to TRBJ2-3, with no clear D. V lost 0 bases to trimming and J lost 4 bases, with 12 bases between them. Per the germline V gene, CDR1 is SGHRS and CDR2 is YFSETQ. This CDR3 spans 15 amino acids. The CDR3 sequence: CASSLADEIADTQYF. CDR3 coding DNA: TGCGCCAGCAGCTTGGCCGACGAAATCGCAGATACGCAGTATTTT.

This clonotype was detected ten times or more. The chain has TRBV28 and TRBJ2-7; TRBD2 matches 8 bases. Germline V lookup: CDR1 MDHEN, CDR2 SYDVKM. This CDR3 region has 14 residues. Losses at the gene ends were 5 bases for V and 3 bases for J; bases not matched to a gene: 6. In DNA form, the CDR3 reads TGTGCCAGCAGTCTTGCTAGCGGGCTCTACGAGCAGTACGTC. Translating it yields CASSLASGLYEQYV.

The chain links TRBV5-4 to TRBJ2-1; D may be TRBD2 (6 bases). V lost 3 bases, J lost 7 bases, and 14 bases lay in between. The CDR3 has 14 amino acids. Germline V lookup: CDR1 SGHNT, CDR2 YYREEE (reference sequence). This CDR3 is CASSWVVADNEQFF. In nucleotides, the CDR3 is TGTGCCAGCAGCTGGGTGGTAGCGGATAATGAGCAGTTCTTC.

This clonotype was seen only a few times. This chain uses TRBV14 with TRBJ2-1; 11 positions match TRBD2. CDR1 is SGHDN, CDR2 FVKESK, per germline. The length of the CDR3 is 16 residues. V dropped 3 bases and J dropped 8; count of bases not matched to a gene: 9. CDR3 residues: CASSQSTSGSWDEQFF. The CDR3 coding sequence is TGTGCCAGCAGCCAGTCAACTAGCGGGAGTTGGGATGAGCAGTTCTTC. The full variable domain, in which reference TRBV14 and TRBJ2-1 provide the parts outside the CDR3, is EAGVTQFPSHSVIEKGQTVTLRCDPISGHDNLYWYRRVMGKEIKFLLHFVKESKQDESGMPNNRFLAERTGGTYSTLKVQPAELEDSGVYFCASSQSTSGSWDEQFFGPGTRLTVL.

About this clonotype itself: A single base separates this from a much larger clone, so it may be a read error. The V call is TRBV27, the J call TRBJ1-1; 7 bases map to TRBD1. From germline, CDR1 is MNHEY and CDR2 SMNVEV (reference sequence). V was pared by 5 bases and J by 11 bases, with 14 bases of the junction left unmatched. The CDR3 runs to 14 residues. The CDR3 spells CASSLTGAGAGAFF. In DNA, the CDR3 is TGTGCCAGCAGTCTTACAGGGGCCGGGGCGGGGGCTTTCTTT.

The chain joins TRBV3-1 to TRBJ1-3; unclear D gene. V was trimmed by 4 bases and J by 0 bases, leaving 7 bases between them. The CDR3 contains 14 residues. Germline V gives CDR1 LGHDT, CDR2 YNNKEL (reference sequence). The CDR3 sequence is CASSPRDSGNTIYF. The CDR3 coding sequence is TGTGCCAGCAGCCCGAGAGACTCTGGAAACACCATATATTTT.

In its sample, this clonotype was seen many times. V gene TRBV12-3 or TRBV12-4 combines with J gene TRBJ2-1; the match to TRBD2 covers 12 bases. Losses at the gene ends were 6 bases for V and 3 bases for J; bases not matched to a gene: 9. This CDR3 spans 17 amino acids. CDR3 DNA sequence: TGTGCCAGCAGCCCAAAGGGGGGACTAGCGGGCTACAATGAGCAGTTCTTC. Translation gives CASSPKGGLAGYNEQFF.

The sample holds many counts of this clonotype. The chain employs TRBV12-3 or TRBV12-4 and TRBJ1-5; D not resolved. The CDR3 runs 12 residues. Trimming removed 6 bases at V and 1 base at J, with 4 bases between. The CDR3, as DNA: TGTGCCAGCAGGGAAAGCAATCAGCCCCAGCATTTT. Translation: CASRESNQPQHF.

This clonotype has a handful of counts. A much larger clone sits a single nucleotide away, making a read error possible. V usage is TRBV6-5 and J usage is TRBJ1-3; D is unclear. The CDR3 loop spans 13 amino acids. Germline V gene data show CDR1 as MNHEY and CDR2 as SVGAGI. V gave up 0 bases and J gave up 3 bases, with 3 bases separating them. The CDR3 DNA sequence: TGTGCCAGCAGTTACTCGGGTGGAAACACCATATATTTT. Its translation: CASSYSGGNTIYF.

This clonotype was seen more than once but under ten times. V is TRBV29-1 and J is TRBJ1-4; D unresolved. The CDR3 has 13 amino acids. Trimming cost V 4 bases and J 2 bases, with 8 bases left between them. Germline CDR1 reads SQVTM; CDR2 reads ANQGSEA. CDR3 bases: TGCAGCGTTGCGGCGGGGACTAATGAAAAACTGTTTTTT. This codes for CSVAAGTNEKLFF. The variable domain in full, completed from reference TRBV29-1 and TRBJ1-4, reads SAVISQKPSRDICQRGTSLTIQCQVDSQVTMMFWYRQQPGQSLTLIATANQGSEATYESGFVIDKFPISRPNLTFSTLTVSNMSPEDSSIYLCSVAAGTNEKLFFGSGTQLSVL.

The CDR3 region is CSARTREATELFF. The CDR3 nucleotides read TGCAGCGCGCGGACACGGGAAGCGACCGAGCTGTTTTTT. The chain recombines TRBV29-1 with TRBJ2-2, with D perhaps being TRBD1 or TRBD2 (5 bases each). V lost 7 bases and J 11 bases, leaving 20 bases between the germline ends. The CDR3 consists of 13 residues. Looked up from germline, CDR1 is SQVTM and CDR2 is ANQGSEA.

There are many counts of this clonotype. The V call is TRBV27, the J call TRBJ1-5, with 9 nucleotides matching TRBD1. This CDR3 contains 16 residues. The V gene end was trimmed by 6 bases and the J gene end by 5 bases; junction bases not matched to a gene: 11. Looked up from germline, CDR1 is MNHEY and CDR2 is SMNVEV (reference sequence). CDR3 sequence: CASSSPSGTGHQPQHF. The CDR3 DNA reads TGTGCCAGCAGCTCCCCATCCGGGACAGGGCATCAGCCCCAGCATTTT.

The chain couples TRBV6-1 to TRBJ1-3; 8 nucleotides match TRBD1. Trimming cost V 4 bases and J 6 bases; bases outside gene matches: 5. Germline V CDR1 and CDR2: MNHNS, SASEGT. The CDR3 extends over 14 amino acids. The CDR3 loop is CASSGSGGENTIYF. In DNA form, the CDR3 reads TGTGCCAGCAGTGGATCAGGGGGCGAAAACACCATATATTTT.

At least ten counts were recorded for this clonotype. The V and J genes are TRBV24-1 and TRBJ2-1, with TRBD2 as a possible D gene (6 bases). The CDR3 has 13 amino acids. Germline V gene lookup returns CDR1 KGHDR and CDR2 SFDVKD. V was shortened by 7 bases and J by 6 bases, with 12 bases between the two germline ends. CDR3 DNA sequence: TGTGCCACCAGCCCCGGGACTGCCAATGAGCAGTTCTTC. Translating it yields CATSPGTANEQFF.

This clonotype was seen at least ten times. V and J are TRBV20-1 and TRBJ2-7; 8 nucleotides match TRBD2. The V gene's germline CDR1 is DFQATT and CDR2 SNEGSKA (reference sequence). This CDR3 has 13 residues. The CDR3 DNA reads as TGCACCGTAAGCGGGAGTGGTTCCTACGAGCAGTACGTC. It translates to CTVSGSGSYEQYV.

This clonotype has a count of ten or more. The V gene is TRBV19, the J gene TRBJ1-1, with 8 bases that match TRBD1. The V gene's germline CDR1 is LNHDA and CDR2 SQIVND (reference sequence). The CDR3 sequence is 16 residues long. Germline trimming cut 3 bases from V and 0 bases from J; bases unmatched to any gene: 6. CDR3: CASSIKQGALNTEAFF. The CDR3 nucleotides are TGTGCCAGTAGTATTAAGCAGGGGGCCCTGAACACTGAAGCTTTCTTT.

The V gene is TRBV11-3, the J gene TRBJ2-2, with D tentatively TRBD2 (5 bases). In germline, CDR1 is SGHNT, CDR2 YENEEA. Deletions cut 2 bases from V and 5 bases from J, with 9 bases between. This CDR3 is 14 amino acids long. The CDR3 DNA sequence: TGTGCCAGCAGCTTAAAGACTAAGACCGGGGAGCTGTTTTTT. Encoded protein: CASSLKTKTGELFF.

This clonotype was counted between two and nine times. The chain has TRBV14 and TRBJ2-7; tentatively, D is TRBD2 (6 bases). The V end was cut by 1 base, the J end by 5 bases, with 21 bases between. This CDR3 is 17 amino acids long. Germline values: CDR1 SGHDN, CDR2 FVKESK. CDR3 DNA sequence: TGTGCCAGCAGCCAAGGCCCGCTCCGCGGGGTTACCCACGAGCAGTACTTC. The encoded protein is CASSQGPLRGVTHEQYF.

The rearrangement links TRBV6-1 to TRBJ1-2; the match to TRBD1 covers 10 bases. J lost 2 bases, V lost 3 bases, and 6 bases had no gene match. Germline V gene lookup returns CDR1 MNHNS and CDR2 SASEGT. This CDR3 spans 16 amino acids. CDR3 in DNA: TGTGCCAGCAGTGAGACAGGGGGCAGGGGAAACTATGGCTACACCTTC. As protein: CASSETGGRGNYGYTF.